In this sample, the clone carrying this T cell receptor (beta chain) turned up once. The data were obtained in a study of blood T cell repertoires in COVID-19. Sequenced by immunoSEQ multiplex PCR; TCRdb stores in-frame clones only, minus some. This table holds over 200,000 clones, approximately 84% found once. V lost 4 bases to trimming and J lost 5 bases, with 24 bases between them. Germline V gene data show CDR1 as SGHNT and CDR2 as YYREEE (reference sequence). The CDR3 is made up of 17 amino acids. The sequence was obtained from a man between 35 and 55 years old with active or convalescent COVID-19. V is TRBV5-4 and J is TRBJ1-1; D might be TRBD1 (6 bases). The sample consisted of peripheral blood. The CDR3 DNA is TGTGCCAGCAGCCGCCCAGATACAGGGCGAGGCGTAACTGAAGCTTTCTTT. Protein: CASSRPDTGRGVTEAFF. Supplemented by reference TRBV5-4 and TRBJ1-1, the full variable domain reads ETGVTQSPTHLIKTRGQQVTLRCSSQSGHNTVSWYQQALGQGPQFIFQYYREEENGRGNFPPRFSGLQFPNYSSELNVNALELDDSALYLCASSRPDTGRGVTEAFFGQGTRLTVV.